Sequencing of this T cell receptor beta chain was carried out in a study of response to subunit inactivated influenza vaccine. The germline gives CDR1 MNHEY, CDR2 SMNVEV (reference sequence). CDR3 size: 12 residues. Trimming pared 5 bases from V and 6 bases from J, leaving 10 bases between. TCRdb independently ran MiXCR on the RT-PCR reads; one entry per CDR3 protein. Here the sample spans some 500,000 distinct CDR3 sequences, roughly 13% being singletons. Study-wide results and caveats: Researchers suggested that each seasonal influenza vaccination recruits few new T cells.

This clonotype was seen ten or more times. What it binds is not known. The origin of this receptor is a man in his forties or fifties who received an inactivated influenza vaccine. The chain couples TRBV27 to TRBJ1-1, with D uncertain. The starting material was PBMCs from blood, obtained roughly 45 days after vaccination. CDR3 sequence: CASSTPGAEAFF. The CDR3 DNA follows: TGTGCCAGCAGTACCCCCGGGGCTGAAGCTTTCTTT.